These 20 T cell receptor beta chains originate from one sample sequenced in a study of control samples from healthy donors and cancer patients. Only in-frame clones appear in the TCRdb table, and some are missing; sequencing was by immunoSEQ multiplex PCR. The repertoire holds roughly 190,000 clones, with 91% as singletons. Sequencing used blood. Receptors were obtained from a man between 25 and 39 years old in good health.

The chain combines TRBV28 with TRBJ2-3; tentatively, D is TRBD1 (5 bases). The V end lost 4 bases, the J end lost 6 bases, and 14 bases lay between the germline ends. The germline V gene encodes CDR1 MDHEN and CDR2 SYDVKM. The CDR3 has 14 residues. CDR3 nucleotide sequence: TGTGCCAGCAGTTCCAGGACACCTGGGGATACGCAGTATTTT. Its protein is CASSSRTPGDTQYF.

V usage is TRBV6-5 and J usage is TRBJ1-2; D unclear. V lost 4 bases to trimming and J lost 4 bases, with 4 bases between them. CDR3 size: 11 residues. The germline V gene encodes CDR1 MNHEY and CDR2 SVGAGI. The CDR3 region is CASSSAYGYTF. CDR3 DNA sequence: TGTGCCAGCAGTTCCGCCTATGGCTACACCTTC.

The rearrangement links TRBV12-3 or TRBV12-4 to TRBJ1-2; 8 bases fit TRBD1. The CDR3 length is 13 residues. The trim removed 9 bases at V and 7 bases at J, leaving 10 bases unmatched. In DNA, the CDR3 is TGTGCCAGTCGGGACAGGTCATTAGGTGGCTACACCTTC. Its protein product is CASRDRSLGGYTF.

The chain is built from TRBV9 and TRBJ2-7; TRBD1 or TRBD2 may be the D gene (5 bases each). CDR3 length equals 16 residues. Between the trimmed V and J ends, which lost 0 bases and 1 base, there was a span of 14 bases. Germline-derived CDR1 and CDR2 are SGDLS and YYNGEE. The CDR3 nucleotides are TGTGCCAGCAGCGTAGGGGACGAGGCCCGGTCCTACGAGCAGTACTTC. This gives the protein CASSVGDEARSYEQYF. The full variable domain, completed using reference TRBV9 and TRBJ2-7, is DSGVTQTPKHLITATGQRVTLRCSPRSGDLSVYWYQQSLDQGLQFLIQYYNGEERAKGNILERFSAQQFPDLHSELNLSSLELGDSALYFCASSVGDEARSYEQYFGPGTRLTVT.

This rearrangement joins TRBV5-1 to TRBJ2-7; D not resolved. Trimming cost V 3 bases and J 2 bases, with 15 bases left between them. The V gene's germline CDR1 is SGHRS and CDR2 YFSETQ. This CDR3 is built from 15 residues. CDR3 amino acids: CASSSDPAAAYEQYF. The CDR3 DNA follows: TGCGCCAGCAGCTCCGACCCCGCTGCCGCCTACGAGCAGTACTTC.

The rearrangement uses TRBV6-2 or TRBV6-3 and TRBJ2-7, with TRBD2 identical over 8 bases. Germline V CDR1 and CDR2: MNHEY, SVGEGT. V lost 3 bases and J lost 2; bases outside the gene matches: 6. The CDR3 extends over 15 amino acids. The CDR3 is CASSYSAGGTYEQYF. In nucleotides, the CDR3 is TGTGCCAGCAGTTATTCGGCGGGAGGAACCTACGAGCAGTACTTC.

J is TRBJ2-6 and V is TRBV11-2; D gene uncertain. Germline lookup yields CDR1 SGHAT and CDR2 FQNNGV. The CDR3 extends over 15 amino acids. The germline V and J ends were trimmed by 5 bases and 0 bases, with 8 bases remaining between them. CDR3 sequence: CASSAQVSGANVLTF. The CDR3 bases are TGTGCCAGCAGCGCCCAGGTCTCTGGGGCCAACGTCCTGACTTTC.

This clone was counted once. In DNA, the CDR3 is TGTGCCAGCAGCCCCGGCTTAAACACAGATACGCAGTATTTT. Residues: CASSPGLNTDTQYF. The chain is built from TRBV7-9 and TRBJ2-3, with D unclear. Trimming took off 5 bases at V and 2 bases at J, with 11 bases between the two ends. This CDR3 contains 14 residues. From germline, CDR1 is SEHNR and CDR2 FQNEAQ (reference sequence).

The chain joins TRBV7-8 to TRBJ2-7; D not resolved. Trimming cost V 4 bases and J 0 bases, with 7 bases left between them. This CDR3 region has 13 residues. Germline V gene lookup returns CDR1 SGHVS and CDR2 FQNEAQ. The DNA for the CDR3 is TGTGCCAGCAGCTCGGCGAGCTCCTACGAGCAGTACTTC. It codes for CASSSASSYEQYF.

The chain employs TRBV5-1 and TRBJ1-6; maybe TRBD1 (5 bases). CDR3 length: 19 amino acids. With 1 base removed from V and 5 bases from J, the gap between germline ends came to 22 bases. Germline-derived CDR1 and CDR2 are SGHRS and YFSETQ. In DNA form, the CDR3 reads TGCGCCAGCAGCTTGAGGCCAATAGTACCCGGGACCGATAATTCACCCCTCCACTTT. Protein sequence: CASSLRPIVPGTDNSPLHF.

The CDR3 coding sequence is TGTGCCAGCAGCCAAGGTGATAGGAATAGCAATCAGCCCCAGCATTTT. As protein: CASSQGDRNSNQPQHF. The genes are TRBV3-1 (or the pseudogene TRBV3-2) and TRBJ1-5, with unresolved D. The V gene's germline CDR1 is LGHDT and CDR2 YNNKEL (reference sequence). The CDR3 sequence is 16 residues long. V lost 1 base and J 0 bases, leaving 10 bases between the germline ends.

The chain combines TRBV30 with TRBJ1-6; 7 nucleotides line up with TRBD1. The CDR3 is 14 amino acids. V lost 5 bases to trimming and J lost 7 bases; unmatched junction nucleotides: 8. The germline CDR1 and CDR2 sequences are GTSNPN and SVGIG (reference sequence). Here the CDR3 reads CAWGTRGPNSPLHF. The CDR3 DNA follows: TGTGCCTGGGGAACGAGGGGGCCAAATTCACCCCTCCACTTT. Drawing the rest from reference TRBV30 and TRBJ1-6, the complete variable domain is SQTIHQWPATLVQPVGSPLSLECTVEGTSNPNLYWYRQAAGRGLQLLFYSVGIGQISSEVPQNLSASRPQDRQFILSSKKLLLSDSGFYLCAWGTRGPNSPLHFGNGTRLTVT.

The V call is TRBV19, the J call TRBJ2-5; the match to TRBD2 covers 9 bases. After removal of 7 bases from V and 5 bases from J, the junction contained 14 bases not matched to a gene. The CDR3 sequence is 16 residues long. Germline V lookup: CDR1 LNHDA, CDR2 SQIVND (reference sequence). CDR3 sequence reads: CASTYSSGEGVETQYF. The CDR3 DNA reads as TGTGCCAGTACTTATTCTAGCGGGGAGGGAGTGGAGACCCAGTACTTC.

The J gene is TRBJ1-2, the V gene TRBV2; D is ambiguous. The germline gives CDR1 SNHLY, CDR2 FYNNEI. V lost 8 bases, J lost 3 bases, and 13 bases lay in between. CDR3 length: 13 residues. The CDR3, as DNA: TGTGCCAGCTCCGGGCTCAGAGACTATGGCTACACCTTC. Protein product: CASSGLRDYGYTF.

The V call is TRBV9, the J call TRBJ1-1; 8 nucleotides line up with TRBD1. Germline V lookup: CDR1 SGDLS, CDR2 YYNGEE. The V and J ends lost 7 bases and 0 bases, in that order; junction bases with no gene match: 8. The CDR3 has 15 residues. CDR3 sequence (DNA): TGTGCCAGCGAAGACTTACAGGGGGTGAACACTGAAGCTTTCTTT. Translation gives CASEDLQGVNTEAFF.

This clone occurred once. The CDR3 DNA reads as TGTGCCAGCAGCCAAGATATGGGAGGGGCCAACGTCCTGACTTTC. It codes for CASSQDMGGANVLTF. The gene calls are TRBV4-2 and TRBJ2-6; D not certain. Germline loops: CDR1 LGHNA, CDR2 YNFKEQ. V was cut by 0 bases and J by 4 bases, with 7 bases left in between. The CDR3 spans 15 residues.

The chain employs TRBV7-9 and TRBJ2-7; possible D gene TRBD2, 6 bases. The length of the CDR3 is 15 residues. Trimming took off 5 bases at V and 3 bases at J, with 17 bases between the two ends. Germline V gene lookup returns CDR1 SEHNR and CDR2 FQNEAQ (reference sequence). The CDR3 bases are TGTGCCAGCAGCCCCAACCCCGGGACTTTCTACGAGCAGTACTTC. It codes for CASSPNPGTFYEQYF. Full variable domain (missing parts from reference TRBV7-9 and TRBJ2-7): DTGVSQNPRHKITKRGQNVTFRCDPISEHNRLYWYRQTLGQGPEFLTYFQNEAQLEKSRLLSDRFSAERPKGSFSTLEIQRTEQGDSAMYLCASSPNPGTFYEQYFGPGTRLTVT.

This chain links TRBV3-1 (or the pseudogene TRBV3-2) with TRBJ2-7, with no clear D. Trimming removed 4 bases at V and 2 bases at J, with 9 bases between. Germline assignment: CDR1 LGHDT and CDR2 YNNKEL (reference sequence). The CDR3 extends over 13 amino acids. This CDR3 is CASSRRPTYEQYF. CDR3 nucleotides: TGTGCCAGCAGCCGAAGACCTACCTACGAGCAGTACTTC.

The rearrangement links TRBV2 to TRBJ1-1, with TRBD1 matching 8 bases. CDR1 and CDR2 (germline): SNHLY, FYNNEI. There are 13 residues in the CDR3. V trimming: 9 bases; J trimming: 5 bases; junction bases outside the gene matches: 8. The chain's CDR3 is CARKKDRATEAFF. The CDR3 nucleotides read TGTGCCAGAAAGAAGGACAGGGCAACTGAAGCTTTCTTT. The full variable domain, with the rest looked up from reference TRBV2 and TRBJ1-1, is EPEVTQTPSHQVTQMGQEVILRCVPISNHLYFYWYRQILGQKVEFLVSFYNNEISEKSEIFDDQFSVERPDGSNFTLKIRSTKLEDSAMYFCARKKDRATEAFFGQGTRLTVV.

This chain joins TRBV7-2 and TRBJ1-5, with 10 bases matching TRBD1. Germline trimming cut 6 bases from V and 10 bases from J; bases unmatched to any gene: 9. From germline, CDR1 is SGHTA and CDR2 FQGNSA. The CDR3 is made up of 14 amino acids. In DNA, the CDR3 is TGTGCCAGCAGTCGAGGACAGGGGGATCTACCCCAGCATTTT. Translating gives CASSRGQGDLPQHF.